This TCR beta chain was identified in a study of radiotherapy plus CTLA-4 blockade in lung cancer. As for the study in general: Across the patients, objective responses occurred in less than 20%, and disease control in under 40%.

This clone appeared a single time. TCRdb keeps only in-frame clones here, not all; method: immunoSEQ multiplex PCR. The sample has tens of thousands of clones, around 79% seen once; the top ten hold 3% to 5%. CDR3 length: 15 amino acids. V gave up 7 bases and J gave up 1 base; unmatched junction bases: 7. In germline, CDR1 is LNHDA, CDR2 SQIVND (reference sequence). The TCR originated in a human donor with non-small cell lung cancer who had a partial response to radiotherapy plus ipilimumab. Some clones in this sample may be carry-over from other donors' samples. The material sequenced was peripheral blood, taken from a patient treated with radiotherapy plus ipilimumab. V usage is TRBV19 and J usage is TRBJ1-2, with TRBD1 matching over 9 bases. The CDR3 here is CASTGTGTGNYGYTF. Here the CDR3 DNA reads TGTGCCAGTACGGGGACAGGGACCGGTAACTATGGCTACACCTTC.